The rows below give T cell receptor beta chains drawn from one sample of a study of OX40 agonist ivuxolimab in advanced cancers. The assay was immunoSEQ multiplex PCR, and TCRdb's table has in-frame clones only and misses some. The data hold about 77,000 clones, with around 87% observed a single time. Sequenced material: CD4+ or CD8+ T cells sorted from blood, taken in a trial of the OX40 agonist ivuxolimab. The receptors stem from an adult with an advanced solid tumor such as melanoma, head and neck, liver or kidney cancer. The CDR3 runs from the conserved cysteine through the conserved F or W. The D gene is left open where the match is weak. Clone size is given for some rows only: seen once, a few or many times, or a class if the clone is expanded.

d_call	j_call	clone_size	v_call	cdr3_nt	cdr3_aa
TRBD1	TRBJ1-1	.	TRBV2	TGTGCCACCACCCAGGGGGCATACACTGAAGCTTTCTTT	CATTQGAYTEAFF
TRBD2	TRBJ2-7	few	TRBV6-5	TGTGCCAGCAGTTCCCCGGGACTAGCGGGAACCTACGAGCAGTACTTC	CASSSPGLAGTYEQYF
.	TRBJ2-3	.	TRBV5-8	TGTGCCAGCAGCTTGGGGACCGGGACCTCCACAGATACGCAGTATTTT	CASSLGTGTSTDTQYF
.	TRBJ1-3	once	TRBV5-1	TGCGCCAGCAGTGAGAACTTCTCCTCTGGAAACACCATATATTTT	CASSENFSSGNTIYF
TRBD2	TRBJ2-7	.	TRBV5-4	TGTGCCAGCAGCGGAGGCGGGGGGACCTACGAGCAGTACTTC	CASSGGGGTYEQYF
.	TRBJ2-2	.	TRBV19	TGTGCCAGTAGTTCCCCCCTGGGGGTGCCCGGGGAGCTGTTTTTT	CASSSPLGVPGELFF
.	TRBJ2-5	.	TRBV28	TGTGCCAGCAGTTTATGGGGCAGGGAACAAGAGACCCAGTACTTC	CASSLWGREQETQYF
TRBD2	TRBJ2-3	.	TRBV7-6	TGTGCCAGCAGCTTAGGAGCGGGGTCTAGCACAGATACGCAGTATTTT	CASSLGAGSSTDTQYF
.	TRBJ2-1	.	TRBV6-5	TGTGCCAGCAGTTACTCATCTCGGCTCAATGAGCAGTTCTTC	CASSYSSRLNEQFF
.	TRBJ1-5	.	TRBV30	TGTGCCTGGAGTACTACAGTCAATCAGCCCCAGCATTTT	CAWSTTVNQPQHF
.	TRBJ2-3	few	TRBV5-6	TGTGCCAGCAGCTTGGACGTCGCAGATACGCAGTATTTT	CASSLDVADTQYF
TRBD2	TRBJ2-3	.	TRBV12-5	TGTGCTAGTGGTCTGAAGACTAGCGGGGGCTATACGCAGTATTTT	CASGLKTSGGYTQYF
.	TRBJ2-5	once	TRBV19	TGTGCCAGTAGCAAGCAACAAGAGACCCAGTACTTC	CASSKQQETQYF
.	TRBJ2-7	.	TRBV10-3	TGTGCCATCAGTGAGCCGGGGACTCCCTACGAGCAGTACTTC	CAISEPGTPYEQYF
TRBD1	TRBJ2-1	few	TRBV7-8	TGTGCCAGCAGGCAAACAGGGGACGCTGAGCAGTTCTTC	CASRQTGDAEQFF
.	TRBJ2-2	.	TRBV9	TGTGCCAGCAGCCCTCAGGGCGGGTTTGCGGGGGAGCTGTTTTTT	CASSPQGGFAGELFF
.	TRBJ2-3	.	TRBV10-3	TGTGCCATCAGTCCAAGGGAACTTACCACAGATACGCAGTATTTT	CAISPRELTTDTQYF
TRBD2	TRBJ2-3	.	TRBV7-3	TGTGCCAGCAGCTTAGGGACTAGCGGGAGAGGAGATACGCAGTATTTT	CASSLGTSGRGDTQYF
.	TRBJ2-7	.	TRBV7-2	TGTGCCAGCAGCTTAGATCGCGCCTCCTACGAGCAGTACTTC	CASSLDRASYEQYF
TRBD1	TRBJ1-5	.	TRBV6-5	TGTGCCAGCAGTCCCAGGACAGGGAGCAATCAGCCCCAGCATTTT	CASSPRTGSNQPQHF
.	TRBJ2-7	.	TRBV6-1	TGTGCCAGCAGTGAATGGGCCGAGCAGTACTTC	CASSEWAEQYF
TRBD1	TRBJ1-5	.	TRBV7-9	TGTGCCAGCAGCTTAGCCAACAGGGGTCTAGATAGCAATCAGCCCCAGCATTTT	CASSLANRGLDSNQPQHF
.	TRBJ2-3	.	TRBV23-1	TGCGCCAGCAGTCGGGACCGCGGCACAGATACGCAGTATTTT	CASSRDRGTDTQYF
.	TRBJ1-5	.	TRBV7-2	TGTGCCAGCAGCTTCGACCCGGGCAATCAGCCCCAGCATTTT	CASSFDPGNQPQHF
.	TRBJ1-2	few	TRBV6-5	TGTGCCAGCACACCCGACGGGAGGGCTCACTATGGCTACACCTTC	CASTPDGRAHYGYTF
.	TRBJ2-2	.	TRBV6-5	TGTGCCAGCAGTTACTCGGGGACTTCCACCGGGGAGCTGTTTTTT	CASSYSGTSTGELFF
.	TRBJ2-7	few	TRBV5-6	TGTGCCAGCAGCTTTCGTGGATCGACCCACTCCTACGAGCAGTACTTC	CASSFRGSTHSYEQYF
.	TRBJ2-3	.	TRBV27	TGTGCCAGCAGTTTTTCCCGCTCCCATACGCAGTATTTT	CASSFSRSHTQYF
.	TRBJ2-7	.	TRBV19	TGTGCCAGTAGTATAGATCATGGGTCCTTCGAGCAGTACTTC	CASSIDHGSFEQYF
TRBD1	TRBJ2-2	once	TRBV28	TGTGCCAGCATAACGACAGGGAAGGCCGGGGAGCTGTTTTTT	CASITTGKAGELFF
.	TRBJ2-2	.	TRBV18	TGTGCCAGCTCACTATTGGAGACCACCGGGGAGCTGTTTTTT	CASSLLETTGELFF
.	TRBJ1-5	few	TRBV6-1	TGTGCCAGCAGTGTGGTGGGGAGGTTGAGCAATCAGCCCCAGCATTTT	CASSVVGRLSNQPQHF
.	TRBJ1-2	.	TRBV18	TGTGCCAGCTCACTAGCCAGGGACCCTAACTATGGCTACACCTTC	CASSLARDPNYGYTF
.	TRBJ1-5	.	TRBV28	TGTACGGCAGGGGTCAATCAGCCCCAGCATTTT	CTAGVNQPQHF
TRBD1	TRBJ1-1	.	TRBV5-1	TGCGCCAGCAGCGTTGGGACAGGGGGAAGCACTGAAGCTTTCTTT	CASSVGTGGSTEAFF
.	TRBJ2-3	.	TRBV19	TGTGCCAGTAGTATCCCGTCAGGGAGCACAGATACGCAGTATTTT	CASSIPSGSTDTQYF
TRBD1	TRBJ1-5	once	TRBV30	TGTGCCTGGAGTGTGGGGGGGACAGGGAGTTGGAGCAATCAGCCCCAGCATTTT	CAWSVGGTGSWSNQPQHF
.	TRBJ1-4	.	TRBV18	TGTGCCAGCTCACTGGGGGCAACTAATGAAAAACTGTTTTTT	CASSLGATNEKLFF
.	TRBJ2-3	.	TRBV5-4	TGTGCCAGCACCCCTGGCGGCGTCGGGACGCAGTATTTT	CASTPGGVGTQYF